Described below is a single T cell receptor (beta chain) sequence and its context. Its specificity is unknown. Sample time point: blood 2 weeks post-SBRT. Treatment here: 15 Gy SBRT to primary tumor, nephrectomy 4 weeks later. Sequenced by immunoSEQ multiplex PCR; TCRdb stores in-frame clones only, minus some. The table includes 160,000 or so clones, 87% detected once. V gave up 1 base and J gave up 4 bases, with 8 bases separating them. This CDR3 comprises 14 residues. Looked up from germline, CDR1 is SGHKS and CDR2 is YYEKEE (reference sequence). This sample was taken from a study of radiation and T cells in renal cell carcinoma. Overall study findings and caveats: In blood, top tumor clones expanded by 2 weeks, shrinking by 4.

The receptor was derived from a woman in her forties or fifties with renal cell carcinoma. The specimen comprised blood, sampled from a patient whose treatment included radiotherapy and nephrectomy. This chain joins TRBV5-5 and TRBJ1-4, with D possibly matching TRBD1 (5 bases). The chain's CDR3 is CASSLRGVNEKLFF. In nucleotides, the CDR3 is TGTGCCAGCAGCTTGAGGGGAGTTAATGAAAAACTGTTTTTT.